The 21 T cell receptor beta chains below come from one sample, sequenced in a study of blood T cell repertoires in COVID-19. Measured with immunoSEQ multiplex PCR; TCRdb has only the in-frame clones, and not every one. The sample holds around 250,000 clones, roughly 82% seen once. Sequenced material: peripheral blood. Receptors originate from a man at least 80 years old with acute or convalescent COVID-19.

This chain's CDR3 is CASRPDRAPYEQYF. In DNA, the CDR3 is TGTGCCAGCAGACCGGACAGGGCCCCCTACGAGCAGTACTTC. V gene TRBV6-5 combines with J gene TRBJ2-7; 8 bases map to TRBD1. With V trimmed by 6 bases and J by 2 bases, 6 bases remained unmatched. The CDR3 contains 14 residues. Germline CDR1 MNHEY, CDR2 SVGAGI.

The chain recombines TRBV6-5 with TRBJ2-7; D gene ambiguous. The germline CDR1 and CDR2 sequences are MNHEY and SVGAGI. This CDR3 comprises 12 residues. Trimming stripped 4 bases from V and 6 bases from J, with 10 bases between. This CDR3 reads CASSSSSSEQYF. Here the CDR3 DNA reads TGTGCCAGCAGTTCCTCCTCTTCCGAGCAGTACTTC.

The rearrangement joins TRBV27 to TRBJ1-1, with TRBD1 as a possible D gene (6 bases). V was trimmed by 2 bases and J by 4 bases, leaving 8 bases between them. The germline V gene encodes CDR1 MNHEY and CDR2 SMNVEV (reference sequence). The CDR3 loop spans 13 amino acids. The CDR3 DNA is TGTGCCAGCAGTTTAGGCAGGGGCACTGAAGCTTTCTTT. It specifies CASSLGRGTEAFF.

The chain carries TRBV5-1 and TRBJ2-1; 8 positions agree with TRBD2. There are 16 residues in the CDR3. The J segment lost 2 bases and the V segment lost 0 bases, leaving 4 bases of the junction unmatched. Looked up from germline, CDR1 is SGHRS and CDR2 is YFSETQ. The CDR3 region has the DNA TGCGCCAGCAGCTTGGACGGGACTAGGACCTACAATGAGCAGTTCTTC. Encoded protein: CASSLDGTRTYNEQFF.

The V gene is TRBV2, the J gene TRBJ2-5; a weak D match, TRBD2 (5 bases). The CDR3 totals 17 residues. Germline lookup yields CDR1 SNHLY and CDR2 FYNNEI. V dropped 5 bases and J dropped 4 bases, with 23 bases sitting between them. The CDR3 reads CASSSRFGPRAGETQYF. The CDR3 DNA is TGTGCCAGCAGTTCCCGATTTGGACCGCGGGCAGGAGAGACCCAGTACTTC.

V and J are TRBV5-1 and TRBJ2-2; TRBD2 agrees at 10 bases. V lost 4 bases and J lost 5; bases outside the gene matches: 11. Germline assignment: CDR1 SGHRS and CDR2 YFSETQ. This CDR3 comprises 17 residues. The DNA for the CDR3 is TGCGCCAGCAGCCCCAGGGCTAGCGGGAGAGCTACCGGGGAGCTGTTTTTT. It yields the protein CASSPRASGRATGELFF.

The chain recombines TRBV9 with TRBJ2-3, with 7 bases aligning to TRBD2. Looked up from germline, CDR1 is SGDLS and CDR2 is YYNGEE. V was pared by 4 bases and J by 4 bases, with 6 bases of the junction left unmatched. The CDR3 is 14 residues long. The chain's CDR3 is CASSLSGGADTQYF. CDR3 DNA sequence: TGTGCCAGCAGCCTCAGTGGGGGGGCAGATACGCAGTATTTT.

V gene TRBV18 combines with J gene TRBJ1-2; D ambiguous. This CDR3 is 15 amino acids long. Per germline, CDR1 KGHSH and CDR2 LQKENI. V was shortened by 1 base and J by 2 bases, with 11 bases between the two germline ends. The CDR3 here is CASSPRAGDNYGYTF. In DNA, the CDR3 is TGTGCCAGCTCACCACGTGCAGGTGACAACTATGGCTACACCTTC.

This chain joins TRBV28 and TRBJ1-3; 9 nucleotides align to TRBD1. From germline, CDR1 is MDHEN and CDR2 SYDVKM. This CDR3 spans 16 amino acids. After removal of 5 bases from V and 2 bases from J, the junction contained 7 bases not matched to a gene. The CDR3: CASSLLQGAAGNTIYF. The CDR3 DNA reads as TGTGCCAGCAGTCTCCTACAGGGGGCTGCTGGAAACACCATATATTTT.

This clone came up many times. V is TRBV19 and J is TRBJ2-7; possible D gene TRBD2, 7 bases. V dropped 4 bases and J dropped 1 base, with 11 bases sitting between them. Germline V gene data show CDR1 as LNHDA and CDR2 as SQIVND (reference sequence). This CDR3 is 14 amino acids long. For the CDR3, the DNA is TGTGCCAGTAGTACGGGGGGCGGTTCCTACGAGCAGTACTTC. Translated: CASSTGGGSYEQYF. Looking up the rest from reference TRBV19 and TRBJ2-7 gives the full variable domain: DGGITQSPKYLFRKEGQNVTLSCEQNLNHDAMYWYRQDPGQGLRLIYYSQIVNDFQKGDIAEGYSVSREKKESFPLTVTSAQKNPTAFYLCASSTGGGSYEQYFGPGTRLTVT.

The rearrangement links TRBV4-2 to TRBJ1-1; no clear D. CDR1 LGHNA and CDR2 YNFKEQ come from the germline V gene. This CDR3 spans 15 amino acids. Trimming stripped 0 bases from V and 1 base from J, with 9 bases between. In DNA form, the CDR3 reads TGTGCCAGCAGCCAAGAAGCTCGGGGGAACACTGAAGCTTTCTTT. Translation: CASSQEARGNTEAFF.

The chain is built from TRBV19 and TRBJ1-4; possible D gene TRBD1, 6 bases. This CDR3 is 17 amino acids long. V gave up 5 bases and J gave up 3 bases, with 19 bases separating them. Germline CDR1 is LNHDA and CDR2 is SQIVND (reference sequence). In DNA form, the CDR3 reads TGTGCCAGTAGTCACGGCCCGGGGGGGCCGGCTAATGAAAAACTGTTTTTT. It codes for CASSHGPGGPANEKLFF.

V and J are TRBV7-8 and TRBJ2-2, with unresolved D. Trimming stripped 5 bases from V and 5 bases from J, with 6 bases between. CDR1 and CDR2 from the germline V gene are SGHVS and FQNEAQ. The CDR3 is 12 amino acids. CDR3: CASSPLTGELFF. CDR3 DNA sequence: TGTGCCAGCAGCCCACTAACCGGGGAGCTGTTTTTT.

The V gene is TRBV11-2, the J gene TRBJ2-7, with D tentatively TRBD1 (6 bases). The CDR3 is made up of 16 amino acids. Trimming took off 5 bases at V and 2 bases at J, with 19 bases between the two ends. CDR1 SGHAT and CDR2 FQNNGV come from the germline V gene. The CDR3 loop reads CASSMIQGRGTYEQYF. CDR3 nucleotide sequence: TGTGCCAGCAGCATGATACAGGGAAGAGGGACCTACGAGCAGTACTTC.

V and J are TRBV9 and TRBJ2-7, with 9 nucleotides matching TRBD1. There are 14 residues in the CDR3. V was pared by 4 bases and J by 6 bases, with 8 bases of the junction left unmatched. Germline CDR1 is SGDLS and CDR2 is YYNGEE. The CDR3 sequence: CASSLGTGSLEQYF. CDR3 nucleotides: TGTGCCAGCAGCCTCGGGACAGGGAGTCTCGAGCAGTACTTC.

This chain joins TRBV6-5 and TRBJ1-5; D possibly corresponds to TRBD1 (6 bases). With 6 bases removed from V and 1 base from J, the gap between germline ends came to 10 bases. Germline V gene lookup returns CDR1 MNHEY and CDR2 SVGAGI. The CDR3 runs 14 residues. CDR3 bases: TGTGCCAGCAGCGGGACACGGAGCAATCAGCCCCAGCATTTT. Translated: CASSGTRSNQPQHF.

The V gene is TRBV6-2 or TRBV6-3, the J gene TRBJ2-3, with 8 positions matching TRBD2. The CDR3 extends over 14 amino acids. V shed 5 bases, J shed 5 bases, and the junction held 6 bases outside the gene matches. Germline CDR1 reads MNHEY; CDR2 reads SVGEGT. CDR3 residues: CASSLSGAGDTQYF. The CDR3, as DNA: TGTGCCAGCAGTCTTAGCGGGGCCGGAGATACGCAGTATTTT.

V is TRBV3-1 (or the pseudogene TRBV3-2) and J is TRBJ1-2, with D tentatively TRBD1 (5 bases). This CDR3 is built from 16 residues. The V and J ends lost 0 bases and 5 bases respectively, with 16 bases between them. Germline assignment: CDR1 LGHDT and CDR2 YNNKEL (reference sequence). Here the CDR3 reads CASSQDGIRVRYGYTF. DNA of the CDR3: TGTGCCAGCAGCCAAGATGGGATCAGGGTGCGGTATGGCTACACCTTC.

The chain has TRBV28 and TRBJ1-1; D might be TRBD1 (6 bases). The CDR3 is made up of 14 amino acids. V was trimmed by 0 bases and J by 2 bases, leaving 7 bases between them. Germline assignment: CDR1 MDHEN and CDR2 SYDVKM. In nucleotides, the CDR3 is TGTGCCAGCAGTTTATGGGGACAAAACACTGAAGCTTTCTTT. Translation gives CASSLWGQNTEAFF. The complete variable domain, with remaining parts taken from reference TRBV28 and TRBJ1-1, reads DVKVTQSSRYLVKRTGEKVFLECVQDMDHENMFWYRQDPGLGLRLIYFSYDVKMKEKGDIPEGYSVSREKKERFSLILESASTNQTSMYLCASSLWGQNTEAFFGQGTRLTVV.

The chain couples TRBV28 to TRBJ1-1, with a tentative D call TRBD1 (5 bases). Germline V CDR1 and CDR2: MDHEN, SYDVKM. V dropped 4 bases and J dropped 5 bases, with 14 bases sitting between them. CDR3 size: 14 residues. CDR3 in amino acids: CASSSDGGLTEAFF. As DNA, the CDR3 is TGTGCCAGCAGTTCGGATGGGGGACTGACTGAAGCTTTCTTT.

The V and J genes are TRBV9 and TRBJ1-4; possible D gene TRBD1, 6 bases. Looked up from germline, CDR1 is SGDLS and CDR2 is YYNGEE. CDR3 length equals 15 residues. V dropped 3 bases and J dropped 8 bases, with 17 bases sitting between them. The CDR3, as DNA: TGTGCCAGCAGCGCCCGACAGGCCGTTCCAGAAAAACTGTTTTTT. It encodes CASSARQAVPEKLFF.